The clone carrying this T cell receptor beta chain was recorded a few times. Its antigen is undetermined. V lost 0 bases, J lost 2 bases, and 14 bases lay in between. CDR3 length: 15 residues. The V gene's germline CDR1 is GTSNPN and CDR2 SVGIG (reference sequence). The data originate from a study of tumor and adjacent non-tumor tissue in lung cancer. Study at large: Aged 31 to 76 years, patients included nine to ten men and 4 or 5 women with stage I to III disease. Study-wide points: Normal lung showed higher cumulative top 100 clone frequency than tumor. Significantly higher TCR diversity was found in tumor than normal lung.

No cell sorting was done before RNA was extracted from the tissue. Three rounds of nested PCR, following a modified ARM-PCR protocol, produced the TCRbeta library. TCRdb reprocessed the multiplex PCR reads with MiXCR, giving one entry per CDR3 protein. The sample records 90,000 or so distinct CDR3 sequences, around 57% being singletons. This clonotype was sampled from a man aged 70 or older with non-small cell lung cancer. The material sequenced was lung tumor tissue. The chain uses TRBV30 and TRBJ2-7, with a tentative D call TRBD1 (6 bases). CDR3 coding DNA: TGTGCCTGGAGTGTTCCGGGACAAAAACCCTACGAGCAGTACTTC. It specifies CAWSVPGQKPYEQYF.